This T cell receptor beta chain was identified in a study of blood T cell repertoires in COVID-19. The length of the CDR3 is 12 residues. Trimming took off 3 bases at V and 5 bases at J, with 8 bases between the two ends. Germline V gene lookup returns CDR1 MGHDK and CDR2 SYGVNS. Profiling relied on immunoSEQ multiplex PCR, and the TCRdb table lists in-frame clones only, not all of them. The table has some 150,000 clones, over 80% seen once. The TCR was taken from a man aged 45-60 years who had recovered from COVID-19. The sequenced sample consisted of peripheral blood. The chain employs TRBV25-1 and TRBJ2-7; no clear D. Written as DNA, the CDR3 is TGTGCCAGCAGTGACCTACTGGACGAGCAGTACTTC. Protein: CASSDLLDEQYF.